These T cell receptor beta chains were read from a single sample in a study of shared clonotypes between healthy human individuals. TCRdb's table, derived via immunoSEQ multiplex PCR, lists solely in-frame clones and lacks some. The data contain 2.3 million or so clones, 85% to 95% of them seen just once; the ten biggest clones take up about 0.39%. Sequencing was carried out using naive CD4+ T cells from PBMCs. These receptors all stem from a man between 18 and 29 years old in good health. Some clones in this sample may be carry-over from other donors' samples. The CDR3 runs from the conserved cysteine through the conserved F or W. The D gene is left open where the match is weak. A clone size is listed for some rows: how often the clone was seen (once, few, many), or a class if it is expanded.

abundance: -; j_gene: TRBJ1-1; d_gene: -; v_gene: TRBV2; CDR3nt: TGTGCCAGCAATCCTCGGAGGGACACTGAAGCTTTCTTT; CDR3aa: CASNPRRDTEAFF
abundance: -; j_gene: TRBJ2-6; d_gene: -; v_gene: TRBV7-3; CDR3nt: TGTGCCAGCAGCCAACAGAGAGCTGGGGCCAACGTCCTGACTTTC; CDR3aa: CASSQQRAGANVLTF
abundance: once; j_gene: TRBJ1-1; d_gene: -; v_gene: TRBV9; CDR3nt: TGTGCCAGCAGCGTAGTACCCCAAAGCACTGAAGCTTTCTTT; CDR3aa: CASSVVPQSTEAFF
abundance: -; j_gene: TRBJ2-2; d_gene: TRBD1; v_gene: TRBV7-3; CDR3nt: TGTGCCAGCAGCTGGACGGGACAGAAGAACACCGGGGAGCTGTTTTTT; CDR3aa: CASSWTGQKNTGELFF
abundance: -; j_gene: TRBJ2-7; d_gene: TRBD2; v_gene: TRBV7-9; CDR3nt: TGTGCCAGCACCAACCGGGGGGGACCCTACGAGCAGTACTTC; CDR3aa: CASTNRGGPYEQYF
abundance: -; j_gene: TRBJ2-5; d_gene: -; v_gene: TRBV7-2; CDR3nt: TGTGCCAGCAGCTTAGTAGCTTCGTTTGCGACCCAGTACTTC; CDR3aa: CASSLVASFATQYF
abundance: once; j_gene: TRBJ1-1; d_gene: -; v_gene: TRBV18; CDR3nt: TGTGCCAGCTCACCTGGGCAGGGGATGAACACTGAAGCTTTCTTT; CDR3aa: CASSPGQGMNTEAFF
abundance: -; j_gene: TRBJ2-2; d_gene: TRBD2; v_gene: TRBV12-5; CDR3nt: TGTGCTAGTGGTTTATCAGCGGGAGAGGGTAACACCGGGGAGCTGTTTTTT; CDR3aa: CASGLSAGEGNTGELFF
abundance: -; j_gene: TRBJ2-3; d_gene: -; v_gene: TRBV7-3; CDR3nt: TGTGCCAGCAGTACCTCTCCTAGGGGCGATACGCAGTATTTT; CDR3aa: CASSTSPRGDTQYF
abundance: -; j_gene: TRBJ2-3; d_gene: TRBD2; v_gene: TRBV18; CDR3nt: TGTGCCAGCTCGCCCGGGACTAGCGTTGGCACAGATACGCAGTATTTT; CDR3aa: CASSPGTSVGTDTQYF
abundance: -; j_gene: TRBJ2-7; d_gene: -; v_gene: TRBV5-5; CDR3nt: TGTGCCAGCAGCTCTACAGGGTGGTCCAGCTACGAGCAGTACTTC; CDR3aa: CASSSTGWSSYEQYF
abundance: -; j_gene: TRBJ1-1; d_gene: -; v_gene: TRBV7-3; CDR3nt: TGTGCCAGCAGCATCAACCCAGGGAACACTGAAGCTTTCTTT; CDR3aa: CASSINPGNTEAFF
abundance: -; j_gene: TRBJ2-2; d_gene: -; v_gene: TRBV14; CDR3nt: TGTGCCAGCAGCCAACAGGCAGGGTCCGGGGAGCTGTTTTTT; CDR3aa: CASSQQAGSGELFF
abundance: -; j_gene: TRBJ2-7; d_gene: -; v_gene: TRBV18; CDR3nt: TGTGCCAGCTCACGTAACCGGGCTGACGAGCAGTACTTC; CDR3aa: CASSRNRADEQYF
abundance: -; j_gene: TRBJ2-7; d_gene: -; v_gene: TRBV5-4; CDR3nt: TGTGCCAGCAGCTCCGGGGCTTCCTACGAGCAGTACTTC; CDR3aa: CASSSGASYEQYF
abundance: -; j_gene: TRBJ1-2; d_gene: TRBD1; v_gene: TRBV28; CDR3nt: TGTGCCAGCCACTACCGGGACAGGGACGGCTACACCTTC; CDR3aa: CASHYRDRDGYTF
abundance: -; j_gene: TRBJ2-3; d_gene: TRBD2; v_gene: TRBV7-9; CDR3nt: TGTGCCAGCAGCTTACTTCCGACTAGCGCAGATACGCAGTATTTT; CDR3aa: CASSLLPTSADTQYF
abundance: -; j_gene: TRBJ1-1; d_gene: -; v_gene: TRBV5-1; CDR3nt: TGCGCCAGCAGCCCCGACAGGTTAATGAACACTGAAGCTTTCTTT; CDR3aa: CASSPDRLMNTEAFF
abundance: -; j_gene: TRBJ2-1; d_gene: TRBD2; v_gene: TRBV11-3; CDR3nt: TGTGCCAGCAGCCCTCGGCACATAGTAGCGGGAGAATACAATGAGCAGTTCTTC; CDR3aa: CASSPRHIVAGEYNEQFF
abundance: -; j_gene: TRBJ1-4; d_gene: -; v_gene: TRBV5-1; CDR3nt: TGCGCCAGCAGCCCGGATGCGGGACAAAAACTGTTTTTT; CDR3aa: CASSPDAGQKLFF
abundance: once; j_gene: TRBJ2-5; d_gene: TRBD2; v_gene: TRBV5-4; CDR3nt: TGTGCCAGCAGCTCGGGGGGAGCGGGGAACCAAGAGACCCAGTACTTC; CDR3aa: CASSSGGAGNQETQYF
abundance: -; j_gene: TRBJ2-1; d_gene: TRBD2; v_gene: TRBV7-2; CDR3nt: TGTGCCAGCAGCTTACTCTGGACTAGCGGTGACAATGAGCAGTTCTTC; CDR3aa: CASSLLWTSGDNEQFF
abundance: once; j_gene: TRBJ2-7; d_gene: TRBD1; v_gene: TRBV7-3; CDR3nt: TGTGCCAGCAGCCTAAGGGGACAGGGGGGCTCCGAGCAGTACTTC; CDR3aa: CASSLRGQGGSEQYF
abundance: -; j_gene: TRBJ2-7; d_gene: -; v_gene: TRBV6-6; CDR3nt: TGTGCCAGCAGTTCCCATCAGGACTATTCCTACGAGCAGTACTTC; CDR3aa: CASSSHQDYSYEQYF
abundance: -; j_gene: TRBJ2-7; d_gene: -; v_gene: TRBV2; CDR3nt: TGTGCCAGCAGTAAAAGGGGTGTGCAGGGCCCCTACGAGCAGTACTTC; CDR3aa: CASSKRGVQGPYEQYF
abundance: -; j_gene: TRBJ2-5; d_gene: -; v_gene: TRBV10-3; CDR3nt: TGTGCCATCAGTGAGTATCGATTGGAGACCCAGTACTTC; CDR3aa: CAISEYRLETQYF
abundance: -; j_gene: TRBJ2-2; d_gene: -; v_gene: TRBV28; CDR3nt: TGTGCCAGCAGTAACAGGGGGGAGCTGTTTTTT; CDR3aa: CASSNRGELFF
abundance: -; j_gene: TRBJ2-7; d_gene: -; v_gene: TRBV28; CDR3nt: TGTGCCAGCAGTCCCCCCACCTACTCCTACGAGCAGTACTTC; CDR3aa: CASSPPTYSYEQYF
abundance: -; j_gene: TRBJ1-2; d_gene: -; v_gene: TRBV19; CDR3nt: TGTGCCAGTAGTAGACAGACCCCCCGATTAAAGGGCTACACCTTC; CDR3aa: CASSRQTPRLKGYTF